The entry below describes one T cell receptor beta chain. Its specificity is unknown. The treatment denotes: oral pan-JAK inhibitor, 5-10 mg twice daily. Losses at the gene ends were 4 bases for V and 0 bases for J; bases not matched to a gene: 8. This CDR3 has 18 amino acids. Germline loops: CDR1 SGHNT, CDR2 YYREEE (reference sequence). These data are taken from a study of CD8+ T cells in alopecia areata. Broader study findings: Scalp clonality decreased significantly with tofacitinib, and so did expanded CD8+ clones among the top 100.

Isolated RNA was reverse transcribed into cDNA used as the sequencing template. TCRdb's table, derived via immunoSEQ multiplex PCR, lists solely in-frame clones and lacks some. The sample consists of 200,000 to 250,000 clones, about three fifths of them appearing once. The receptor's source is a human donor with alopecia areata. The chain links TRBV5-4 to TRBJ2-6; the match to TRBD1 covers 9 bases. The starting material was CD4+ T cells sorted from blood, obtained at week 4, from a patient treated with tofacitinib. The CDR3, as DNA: TGTGCCAGCAGCCCCCCTGGGACAGGGTTCTCTGGGGCCAACGTCCTGACTTTC. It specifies CASSPPGTGFSGANVLTF.